This passage covers 25 T cell receptor beta chains from one sample sequenced in a study of human T cells and chemical hapten exposure. The time point here: healthy volunteer bleed at 6 weeks. Total RNA came from unfractionated whole blood. TCRdb ran MiXCR on the RACE reads and lists one entry per CDR3 protein. The top ten clones hold around 3.6% of a sample with 65,000 or so distinct CDR3 sequences, about 6.5% of them seen once. Specimen: whole blood. Receptor source: a female donor in good health. Some clones in this sample may be carry-over from other donors' samples.

In its sample, this clonotype was seen many times. In DNA, the CDR3 is TGTGCCAGCAGCTTGTTCCCATCCGGTTCACCCCTCCACTTT. Its protein product is CASSLFPSGSPLHF. This chain connects TRBV5-6 to TRBJ1-6; no definite D call. V shed 1 base and J shed 9 bases, with 11 bases lying between them. The CDR3 is 14 amino acids. From germline, CDR1 is SGHDT and CDR2 YYEEEE.

In this sample, this clonotype turned up a few times. This sequence joins TRBV29-1 and TRBJ2-7; TRBD1 might be the D (5 bases). This CDR3 is built from 12 residues. Trimming took 6 bases from V and 0 from J, leaving 9 bases between them. Germline CDR1 SQVTM, CDR2 ANQGSEA. DNA of the CDR3: TGCAGCGTGACAGTCCACTCCTACGAGCAGTACTTC. Protein sequence: CSVTVHSYEQYF.

V gene TRBV7-9 combines with J gene TRBJ2-1; 8 bases line up with TRBD2. V shed 5 bases and J 2 bases; nucleotides not matched to a gene: 11. In germline, CDR1 is SEHNR, CDR2 FQNEAQ (reference sequence). This CDR3 is built from 17 residues. CDR3: CASSPESGSFTYNEQFF. As DNA, the CDR3 is TGTGCCAGCAGCCCGGAGAGCGGGAGCTTCACCTACAATGAGCAGTTCTTC. Full variable domain (rest looked up from reference TRBV7-9 and TRBJ2-1): DTGVSQNPRHKITKRGQNVTFRCDPISEHNRLYWYRQTLGQGPEFLTYFQNEAQLEKSRLLSDRFSAERPKGSFSTLEIQRTEQGDSAMYLCASSPESGSFTYNEQFFGPGTRLTVL.

This clonotype was found a few times. This chain links TRBV21-1 with TRBJ1-3. TRBV21-1 is given as a pseudogene. The CDR3 covers 16 residues. CDR3 in amino acids: CASSKAPTVSGNTIYF. In nucleotides, the CDR3 is TGTGCCAGCAGCAAAGCGCCAACGGTCTCTGGAAACACCATATATTTT.

This clonotype has a count of ten or more. The chain links TRBV2 to TRBJ1-1, with no clear D. The germline V gene has CDR1 SNHLY and CDR2 FYNNEI. Trimming pared 4 bases from V and 1 base from J, leaving 13 bases between. This CDR3 is built from 15 residues. The CDR3 protein is CASSVWHPANTEAFF. The CDR3 DNA reads TGTGCCAGCAGTGTCTGGCACCCGGCGAACACTGAAGCTTTCTTT.

This clonotype was recorded many times. The chain has TRBV28 and TRBJ1-5, with D unresolved. The germline V gene encodes CDR1 MDHEN and CDR2 SYDVKM. With 7 bases removed from V and 4 bases from J, the gap between germline ends came to 17 bases. There are 15 residues in the CDR3. In DNA form, the CDR3 reads TGTGCCAGCACCCGAGAGCGTTTCCTTAATCAGCCCCAGCATTTT. As protein: CASTRERFLNQPQHF.

CDR3 in DNA: TGCAGTGCTAGCGATACAGGGGGCGGTTCACCCCTCCACTTT. Translating it yields CSASDTGGGSPLHF. The chain uses TRBV20-1 and TRBJ1-6, with 9 bases lining up with TRBD1. Germline V gene data show CDR1 as DFQATT and CDR2 as SNEGSKA (reference sequence). Losses at the gene ends were 3 bases for V and 9 bases for J; bases not matched to a gene: 6. This CDR3 is 14 amino acids long.

The table lists this clonotype with a few counts. This rearrangement joins TRBV30 to TRBJ2-7; D unresolved. The V end lost 0 bases, the J end lost 6 bases, and 18 bases lay between the germline ends. CDR3 length: 15 amino acids. Germline values: CDR1 GTSNPN, CDR2 SVGIG (reference sequence). The CDR3 loop is CAWSVGLLGPAEQYF. The CDR3 DNA sequence: TGTGCCTGGAGTGTCGGTCTACTTGGGCCGGCCGAGCAGTACTTC.

This clonotype was recorded a few times. J is TRBJ1-4 and V is TRBV29-1, with TRBD1 matching over 7 bases. Germline CDR1 is SQVTM and CDR2 is ANQGSEA. V lost 1 base and J lost 0; bases outside the gene matches: 8. This CDR3 spans 17 amino acids. The CDR3 DNA sequence: TGCAGCGTTGAAGTATCGGGACAGCGTGCAACTAATGAAAAACTGTTTTTT. Translation: CSVEVSGQRATNEKLFF.

There are many counts of this clonotype. The chain joins TRBV28 to TRBJ1-2; TRBD1 is a possible D gene (5 bases). The V gene's germline CDR1 is MDHEN and CDR2 SYDVKM. The CDR3 is 11 amino acids. V was trimmed by 4 bases and J by 7 bases, leaving 7 bases between them. The DNA of the CDR3 is TGTGCCAGCAGTTGGGGGTTTGGCTACACCTTC. Encoded protein: CASSWGFGYTF.

This clonotype was observed at least ten times. This chain uses TRBV20-1 with TRBJ2-7, with 9 bases lining up with TRBD1. This CDR3 has 12 amino acids. V was pared by 6 bases and J by 4 bases, with 4 bases of the junction left unmatched. Germline V gene lookup returns CDR1 DFQATT and CDR2 SNEGSKA (reference sequence). Here the CDR3 DNA reads TGCAGTGCCGTGACAGGGGGTTACGAGCAGTACTTC. This codes for CSAVTGGYEQYF.

In this sample, this clonotype turned up many times. The chain employs TRBV12-3 or TRBV12-4 and TRBJ2-5, with 8 bases identical to TRBD1. The CDR3 has 13 residues. Unmatched junction bases numbered 5, after V lost 6 bases and J lost 5 bases. The CDR3 protein is CASSQGQVETQYF. Here the CDR3 DNA reads TGTGCCAGCAGCCAGGGACAGGTGGAGACCCAGTACTTC.

This clonotype was detected many times. The genes are TRBV15 and TRBJ2-3; 11 nucleotides line up with TRBD2. Germline CDR1 LNHNV, CDR2 YYDKDF (reference sequence). The CDR3 covers 21 residues. V lost 2 bases and J lost 3; bases outside the gene matches: 19. CDR3 amino acids: CATSRTTSGTSGQGKTDTQYF. Written as DNA, the CDR3 is TGTGCCACCAGCAGAACAACCTCCGGGACTAGCGGCCAGGGAAAGACAGATACGCAGTATTTT.

This clonotype was counted at least ten times. V and J are TRBV7-9 and TRBJ1-1; D uncertain. This CDR3 is 14 amino acids long. Between the trimmed V and J ends, which lost 8 bases and 4 bases, there was a span of 17 bases. In germline, CDR1 is SEHNR, CDR2 FQNEAQ (reference sequence). CDR3 coding DNA: TGTGCCAGCGACGAGAGGGCAGGTGGCACTGAAGCTTTCTTT. Translating gives CASDERAGGTEAFF.

V and J are TRBV19 and TRBJ2-3; 13 nucleotides match TRBD2. The length of the CDR3 is 16 residues. Trimming at V came to 1 base and at J to 4 bases, leaving 2 bases not matched to a gene. CDR1 is LNHDA, CDR2 SQIVND, per germline (reference sequence). The CDR3 DNA sequence: TGTGCCAGTAGTATAGGGACTAGCGGGAGTGCAGATACGCAGTATTTT. This translates into CASSIGTSGSADTQYF.

This clonotype was counted many times. The rearrangement joins TRBV5-5 to TRBJ2-3; 7 positions match TRBD1. The germline V gene has CDR1 SGHKS and CDR2 YYEKEE (reference sequence). The CDR3 is 14 amino acids. V lost 1 base to trimming and J lost 4 bases; unmatched junction nucleotides: 3. The CDR3 region has the DNA TGTGCCAGCAGCTTGCCGCAGGGGGCAGATACGCAGTATTTT. Translated, it gives CASSLPQGADTQYF. Full variable domain (missing parts from reference TRBV5-5 and TRBJ2-3): DAGVTQSPTHLIKTRGQQVTLRCSPISGHKSVSWYQQVLGQGPQFIFQYYEKEERGRGNFPDRFSARQFPNYSSELNVNALLLGDSALYLCASSLPQGADTQYFGPGTRLTVL.

This clonotype appeared many times. The rearrangement links TRBV24-1 to TRBJ2-3, with D possibly TRBD1 on 6 matching bases. With 4 bases removed from V and 5 bases from J, the gap between germline ends came to 18 bases. Looked up from germline, CDR1 is KGHDR and CDR2 is SFDVKD. The CDR3 is 16 residues long. This CDR3 is CATSEPMTGPEDTQYF. CDR3 coding DNA: TGTGCCACCAGTGAGCCTATGACAGGTCCGGAAGATACGCAGTATTTT.

V and J are TRBV12-3 or TRBV12-4 and TRBJ1-4; the D is unclear. Deletions cut 6 bases from V and 7 bases from J, with 6 bases between. The CDR3 is 11 residues long. CDR3 amino acids: CASSNCEKLFF. CDR3 nucleotides: TGTGCCAGCAGCAATTGTGAAAAACTGTTTTTT.

This clonotype was observed many times. V is TRBV29-1 and J is TRBJ2-7, with D hard to call. CDR1 and CDR2 (germline): SQVTM, ANQGSEA. This CDR3 has 10 amino acids. Trimming removed 5 bases at V and 6 bases at J, with 8 bases between. CDR3 DNA: TGCAGCGTTATGACCAGCGAGCAGTACTTC. It is translated as CSVMTSEQYF.

The chain links TRBV14 to TRBJ1-4; possibly TRBD1 for D (5 bases). This CDR3 spans 14 amino acids. From germline, CDR1 is SGHDN and CDR2 FVKESK. V was pared by 2 bases and J by 8 bases, with 12 bases between. This CDR3 is CASSQKGPDEKLFF. CDR3 DNA: TGTGCCAGCAGCCAAAAGGGGCCTGACGAAAAACTGTTTTTT. The full variable domain, completed using reference TRBV14 and TRBJ1-4, is EAGVTQFPSHSVIEKGQTVTLRCDPISGHDNLYWYRRVMGKEIKFLLHFVKESKQDESGMPNNRFLAERTGGTYSTLKVQPAELEDSGVYFCASSQKGPDEKLFFGSGTQLSVL.

At least ten counts were recorded for this clonotype. The chain has TRBV29-1 and TRBJ2-2; no firm D call. The germline V and J ends were trimmed by 6 bases and 4 bases, with 18 bases remaining between them. CDR1 and CDR2 from the germline V gene are SQVTM and ANQGSEA. This CDR3 comprises 15 residues. This CDR3 is CSVALGRRSTGELFF. CDR3 bases: TGCAGCGTCGCTCTAGGCAGGAGAAGCACCGGGGAGCTGTTTTTT.

This clonotype was detected ten times or more. The J gene is TRBJ1-4, the V gene TRBV20-1; D is unresolved. Germline assignment: CDR1 DFQATT and CDR2 SNEGSKA (reference sequence). The CDR3 extends over 14 amino acids. V lost 4 bases to trimming and J lost 2 bases, with 11 bases between them. The CDR3, as DNA: TGCAGTGCTACACTAGGAGGGACTAATGAAAAACTGTTTTTT. Protein: CSATLGGTNEKLFF.

A few counts support this clonotype. Given a much more abundant clone one base away, this may be a read error. V usage is TRBV7-2 and J usage is TRBJ1-6; D unclear. This CDR3 contains 15 residues. Germline V gives CDR1 SGHTA, CDR2 FQGNSA. CDR3 DNA: TGTGCCAGCAGTGTGGGTTCATGGAAGGATTCACCCCTCAACTTT. Amino acid sequence: CASSVGSWKDSPLNF.

This clonotype was picked up a small number of times. The chain has TRBV29-1 and TRBJ2-7; 8 positions match TRBD1. The junction had 7 bases not matched to a gene; V was cut back by 6 bases and J by 9 bases. The CDR3 totals 11 residues. In germline, CDR1 is SQVTM, CDR2 ANQGSEA. The CDR3 DNA reads TGCAGCGTGGGGGGACAGGAAGGGCAGTACTTC. It specifies CSVGGQEGQYF.

This clonotype was seen a handful of times. V is TRBV19 and J is TRBJ2-6; 8 bases are a match to TRBD2. The CDR3 extends over 16 amino acids. Germline CDR1 LNHDA, CDR2 SQIVND (reference sequence). The V gene end was trimmed by 7 bases and the J gene end by 0 bases; junction bases not matched to a gene: 5. CDR3: CASNAGGYSGANVLTF. CDR3 in DNA: TGTGCCAGTAACGCGGGAGGTTACTCTGGGGCCAACGTCCTGACTTTC.